This T cell receptor (beta chain) was captured in a study of blood T cell repertoires in COVID-19. The CDR3 extends over 12 amino acids. The V segment lost 6 bases and the J segment 13 bases; nucleotides outside the gene matches: 11. Germline values: CDR1 MNHNY, CDR2 SVGAGI (reference sequence). TCRdb's copy holds only in-frame clones and misses some; the assay was immunoSEQ multiplex PCR. Of hundreds of thousands of clones in the sample, approximately 90% are singletons; the top ten hold 2% to 2.5%. This TCR came from a woman in her late teens or twenties who had recovered from COVID-19. The J gene is TRBJ1-2, the V gene TRBV6-6; the match to TRBD1 covers 7 bases. The source material was PBMCs or T cells enriched from blood (not recorded which). DNA of the CDR3: TGTGCCAGCAGGCGGGGGGGGACAGACGTCACCTTC. Its protein product is CASRRGGTDVTF.